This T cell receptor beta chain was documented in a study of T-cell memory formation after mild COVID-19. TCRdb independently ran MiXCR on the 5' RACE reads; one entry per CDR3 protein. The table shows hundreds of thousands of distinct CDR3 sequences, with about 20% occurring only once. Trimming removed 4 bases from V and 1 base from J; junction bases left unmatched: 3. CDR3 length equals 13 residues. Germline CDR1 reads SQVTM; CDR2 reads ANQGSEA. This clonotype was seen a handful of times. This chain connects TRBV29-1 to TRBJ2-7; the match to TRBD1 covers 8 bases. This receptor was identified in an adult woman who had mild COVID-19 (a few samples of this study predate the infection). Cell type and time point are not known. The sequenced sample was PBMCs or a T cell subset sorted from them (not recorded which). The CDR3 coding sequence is TGCAGCGTTGTTCAGGGGGCATCCTACGAGCAGTACTTC. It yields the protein CSVVQGASYEQYF.